These 18 T cell receptor beta chains were all obtained from the same sample, sequenced in a study of T cell clonotyping in hematopoietic cell transplantation. Specified time point: recipient sample about 28 days before transplant, after cytoreduction. The table came from immunoSEQ multiplex PCR; TCRdb's copy has only in-frame clones and leaves some out. The sample consists of roughly 80,000 clones, 95% to 97% of them appearing once. The specimen comprised peripheral blood mononuclear cells, sampled before stem cell transplant. The receptor set was obtained from a woman aged 50 to 65 with acute myeloid leukemia. Some clones in this sample may be carry-over from other donors' samples.

For this clone: One junction end disagrees with the germline gene, perhaps due to a read error. The CDR3 spells CASSLTTSTDTQYF. The CDR3 DNA reads as TGTGCTAGCAGCTTAACAACTAGCACAGATACGCAGTATTTT. The V and J genes are TRBV7-7 and TRBJ2-3; D call uncertain. This CDR3 spans 14 amino acids. Germline CDR1 SSHAT, CDR2 FNYEAQ (reference sequence).

The chain joins TRBV10-3 to TRBJ1-5, with 8 bases lining up with TRBD1. From germline, CDR1 is ENHRY and CDR2 SYGVKD. CDR3 length: 16 amino acids. J was trimmed by 4 bases and V by 1 base; bases with no gene match: 6. The CDR3 DNA follows: TGTGCCATCAGTGAGTATGGGACAGGCGGAAATCAGCCCCAGCATTTT. Amino acids: CAISEYGTGGNQPQHF.

This chain connects TRBV27 to TRBJ2-5; 8 nucleotides agree with TRBD1. The V gene end was trimmed by 7 bases and the J gene end by 9 bases; junction bases not matched to a gene: 10. Germline values: CDR1 MNHEY, CDR2 SMNVEV (reference sequence). The length of the CDR3 is 13 residues. CDR3 protein: CASKPGGVYSQYF. In nucleotides, the CDR3 is TGTGCCAGCAAGCCAGGGGGCGTCTATTCCCAGTACTTC.

This chain links TRBV10-3 with TRBJ2-3; weak D call: TRBD1 (5 bases). V lost 3 bases, J lost 1 base, and 11 bases lay in between. CDR3 length equals 15 residues. Per germline, CDR1 ENHRY and CDR2 SYGVKD. The chain's CDR3 is CAISERTPGTDTQYF. Here the CDR3 DNA reads TGTGCCATCAGTGAACGGACACCCGGCACAGATACGCAGTATTTT.

The rearrangement joins TRBV6-5 to TRBJ2-2; unclear D gene. The CDR3 sequence is 14 residues long. The germline CDR1 and CDR2 sequences are MNHEY and SVGAGI. The germline V and J ends were trimmed by 3 bases and 8 bases, with 13 bases remaining between them. Here the CDR3 DNA reads TGTGCCAGCAGTTATTCCTTCCCGGCGGGGGAGCTGTTTTTT. It encodes CASSYSFPAGELFF.

This rearrangement joins TRBV10-3 to TRBJ2-7; possible D gene TRBD1, 6 bases. V was trimmed by 3 bases and J by 4 bases, leaving 19 bases between them. The germline gives CDR1 ENHRY, CDR2 SYGVKD. The CDR3 is made up of 16 amino acids. DNA for the CDR3: TGTGCCATCAGTGACCCCGGACAGAGCTCTTCGTACGAGCAGTACTTC. Its protein is CAISDPGQSSSYEQYF.

To note about this clone: The sample contains more than one DNA sequence encoding this CDR3. This chain uses TRBV30 with TRBJ1-5; 8 bases agree with TRBD1. The trim removed 4 bases at V and 4 bases at J, leaving 3 bases unmatched. The CDR3 extends over 13 amino acids. Germline-derived CDR1 and CDR2 are GTSNPN and SVGIG (reference sequence). In nucleotides, the CDR3 is TGTGCCTGGAAAGGGACAGGTAATCAGCCCCAGCATTTT. This encodes CAWKGTGNQPQHF.

V gene TRBV4-1 combines with J gene TRBJ1-6; D ambiguous. Germline loops: CDR1 MGHRA, CDR2 YSYEKL. Trimming took off 4 bases at V and 2 bases at J, with 12 bases between the two ends. This CDR3 spans 16 amino acids. CDR3 sequence: CASSPGGRTYNSPLHF. CDR3 nucleotide sequence: TGCGCCAGCAGCCCGGGTGGTAGAACCTATAATTCACCCCTCCACTTT.

The chain links TRBV28 to TRBJ2-7; TRBD2 aligns across 11 bases. Trimming at V came to 5 bases and at J to 3 bases, leaving 6 bases not matched to a gene. The V gene's germline CDR1 is MDHEN and CDR2 SYDVKM. This CDR3 spans 15 amino acids. The CDR3 nucleotides read TGTGCCAGCAGTCCTCTAGCGGGGGGAAGCTACGAGCAGTACTTC. This codes for CASSPLAGGSYEQYF.

This clone was observed a single time. The rearrangement joins TRBV5-6 to TRBJ1-2; D perhaps matches TRBD1 (5 bases). This CDR3 comprises 13 residues. The germline V and J ends were trimmed by 4 bases and 2 bases, with 9 bases remaining between them. The germline V gene encodes CDR1 SGHDT and CDR2 YYEEEE. CDR3 amino acids: CASSQQVNYGYTF. The CDR3 DNA reads as TGTGCCAGCAGCCAACAGGTGAACTATGGCTACACCTTC.

The V gene is TRBV19, the J gene TRBJ2-3; D unresolved. The CDR3 is made up of 14 amino acids. Germline loops: CDR1 LNHDA, CDR2 SQIVND (reference sequence). V was cut by 7 bases and J by 0 bases, with 11 bases left in between. This chain's CDR3 is CASTGDSSTDTQYF. DNA for the CDR3: TGTGCCAGTACTGGTGATTCTAGCACAGATACGCAGTATTTT.

V is TRBV28 and J is TRBJ1-2; 9 nucleotides line up with TRBD1. Germline lookup yields CDR1 MDHEN and CDR2 SYDVKM. With V trimmed by 6 bases and J by 7 bases, 9 bases remained unmatched. The CDR3 is 14 amino acids. This chain's CDR3 is CASRPGQGGLGYTF. CDR3 nucleotide sequence: TGTGCCAGCAGGCCGGGACAGGGAGGTCTTGGCTACACCTTC.

The rearrangement joins TRBV5-1 to TRBJ1-2; 8 nucleotides match TRBD1. Germline CDR1 and CDR2: SGHRS and YFSETQ. The V and J ends lost 2 bases and 0 bases, in that order; junction bases with no gene match: 9. The CDR3 covers 17 residues. The CDR3 sequence: CASSFDRGPQTNYGYTF. In nucleotides, the CDR3 is TGCGCCAGCAGCTTCGACAGGGGCCCACAGACTAACTATGGCTACACCTTC. The full variable domain, with the rest looked up from reference TRBV5-1 and TRBJ1-2, is KAGVTQTPRYLIKTRGQQVTLSCSPISGHRSVSWYQQTPGQGLQFLFEYFSETQRNKGNFPGRFSGRQFSNSRSEMNVSTLELGDSALYLCASSFDRGPQTNYGYTFGSGTRLTVV.

For this clone: Additional DNA sequences in this sample encode the identical CDR3. The chain uses TRBV7-9 and TRBJ2-7; D gene unclear. V dropped 5 bases and J dropped 4 bases, with 9 bases sitting between them. The CDR3 totals 12 residues. Germline V gives CDR1 SEHNR, CDR2 FQNEAQ (reference sequence). This CDR3 is CASSPTGYEQYF. In DNA, the CDR3 is TGTGCCAGCAGCCCCACCGGGTACGAGCAGTACTTC.

This chain uses TRBV30 with TRBJ1-2; 10 nucleotides agree with TRBD1. The CDR3 spans 12 residues. The V gene end was trimmed by 8 bases and the J gene end by 4 bases; junction bases not matched to a gene: 4. The germline V gene has CDR1 GTSNPN and CDR2 SVGIG (reference sequence). The CDR3 loop is CAQGQGTYGYTF. CDR3 nucleotides: TGTGCCCAGGGACAGGGGACCTATGGCTACACCTTC.

The V call is TRBV7-9, the J call TRBJ1-1; D is unclear. Trimming pared 5 bases from V and 0 bases from J, leaving 13 bases between. The CDR3 has 15 residues. Germline V gene data show CDR1 as SEHNR and CDR2 as FQNEAQ (reference sequence). This CDR3 reads CASSPTFNMNTEAFF. The CDR3 DNA reads as TGTGCCAGCAGCCCAACATTCAACATGAACACTGAAGCTTTCTTT.

The chain uses TRBV30 and TRBJ1-2; 9 nucleotides align to TRBD1. The CDR3 is 12 residues long. Germline V gene sequence: CDR1 GTSNPN, CDR2 SVGIG (reference sequence). Trimming took 7 bases from V and 6 from J; bases not matched to a gene: 6. CDR3 protein: CAYGTGRNGYTF. The CDR3 DNA sequence: TGTGCCTACGGGACAGGGCGGAATGGCTACACCTTC. The variable domain in full, completed from reference TRBV30 and TRBJ1-2, reads SQTIHQWPATLVQPVGSPLSLECTVEGTSNPNLYWYRQAAGRGLQLLFYSVGIGQISSEVPQNLSASRPQDRQFILSSKKLLLSDSGFYLCAYGTGRNGYTFGSGTRLTVV.

This chain joins TRBV5-1 and TRBJ2-5; no clear D. V lost 0 bases, J lost 4 bases, and 10 bases lay in between. The CDR3 covers 14 residues. Germline V gene sequence: CDR1 SGHRS, CDR2 YFSETQ. This CDR3 reads CASSLDQSRETQYF. The CDR3 nucleotides are TGCGCCAGCAGCTTGGATCAGTCCCGAGAGACCCAGTACTTC.